This record covers a single T cell receptor beta chain. Profiled with immunoSEQ multiplex PCR; TCRdb holds only in-frame clones, not every one. The top ten hold 0.76% of the sample, which has approximately 99,000 clones, 90% seen once. This specimen comes from a study of T cell changes during pregnancy in multiple sclerosis. The CDR3 length is 18 residues. Germline lookup yields CDR1 MNHNS and CDR2 SASEGT. The V segment lost 1 base and the J segment 1 base; nucleotides outside the gene matches: 10. The sequence came from a female donor in good health, enrolled as a control in a pregnancy study. The chain recombines TRBV6-1 with TRBJ1-2; 9 nucleotides line up with TRBD1. The sequencing used peripheral blood, collected in the second trimester of pregnancy. The CDR3: CASSEVTGGMSYNYGYTF. In DNA, the CDR3 is TGTGCCAGCAGTGAAGTCACAGGGGGCATGTCTTATAACTATGGCTACACCTTC.